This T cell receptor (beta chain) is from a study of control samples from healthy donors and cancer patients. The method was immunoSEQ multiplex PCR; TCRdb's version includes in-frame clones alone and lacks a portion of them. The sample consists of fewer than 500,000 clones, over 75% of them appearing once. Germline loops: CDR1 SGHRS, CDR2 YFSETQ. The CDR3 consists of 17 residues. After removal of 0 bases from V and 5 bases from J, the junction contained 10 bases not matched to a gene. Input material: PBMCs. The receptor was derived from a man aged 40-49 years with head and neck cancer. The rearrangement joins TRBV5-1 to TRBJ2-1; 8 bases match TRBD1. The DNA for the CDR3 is TGCGCCAGCAGCTTGGCCGGGACAGGATACAAGGACAATGAGCAGTTCTTC. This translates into CASSLAGTGYKDNEQFF.